These 2 T cell receptor beta chains originate from one sample sequenced in a study of regulatory T cells in long-lasting Graves disease. Relying on iRepertoire HTBI primers and Arm-PCR of CDR3 regions, the team built TCR beta libraries. TCRdb used MiXCR to reprocess the multiplex PCR reads, holding one entry per CDR3 protein. Here the sample spans around 450,000 distinct CDR3 sequences, under 20% being singletons. As for time point: newly diagnosed GD, antithyroid drugs for less than 3 months. PBMCs provided the RNA from which the TCR library was made. The sample also formed part of further work on T cells in Graves' hyperthyroidism and ophthalmopathy.

The source was peripheral blood mononuclear cells (PBMCs), collected at new diagnosis, from a patient treated with antithyroid drugs. Every receptor here comes from a man aged 40-50 years with Graves disease.

This clonotype was detected a few times. The chain couples TRBV15 to TRBJ2-1, with D unresolved. Deletions cut 0 bases from V and 0 bases from J, with 3 bases between. In germline, CDR1 is LNHNV, CDR2 YYDKDF (reference sequence). The CDR3 covers 14 residues. The DNA for the CDR3 is TGTGCCACCAGCAGAGATCCCTCCTACAATGAGCAGTTCTTC. Residues: CATSRDPSYNEQFF.

This clonotype came up many times. CDR3 DNA: TGTGCCAGCAGCGCCTTTATCCGAGGAGCTTTCTTT. The encoded protein is CASSAFIRGAFF. The rearrangement links TRBV28 to TRBJ1-1, with D unresolved. This CDR3 has 12 amino acids. V lost 6 bases and J lost 10, with 15 bases in between. Germline loops: CDR1 MDHEN, CDR2 SYDVKM.